Each of the 20 T cell receptor beta chains below was sequenced from the same sample in a study of monozygotic twins with inflammatory bowel disease. From its re-call of the 5' RACE reads, TCRdb lists each CDR3 protein once, without DNA. The repertoire table contains approximately 200,000 distinct CDR3 sequences. The sample taken for sequencing was blood. These receptors were collected from a human donor with ulcerative colitis or Crohn's disease, or a healthy co-twin of an affected twin (not recorded which).

The chain employs TRBV7-3 and TRBJ2-2; the D call of TRBD2 rests on TCRdb alone, since no DNA is present to check it. The germline gives CDR1 SGHTA, CDR2 FQGTGA. The CDR3 is made up of 16 amino acids. The CDR3 here is CASSLGTSGFTGELFF.

This chain uses TRBV7-6 with TRBJ2-3; lacking DNA, the TRBD2 call made by TCRdb goes unchecked. Germline V gene sequence: CDR1 SGHVS, CDR2 FNYEAQ. The CDR3 sequence is 15 residues long. Here the CDR3 reads CASSSSGRAIDTQYF. The full variable domain, completed using reference TRBV7-6 and TRBJ2-3, is GAGVSQSPRYKVTKRGQDVALRCDPISGHVSLYWYRQALGQGPEFLTYFNYEAQQDKSGLPNDRFSAERPEGSISTLTIQRTEQRDSAMYRCASSSSGRAIDTQYFGPGTRLTVL.

This chain connects TRBV12-3 or TRBV12-4 to TRBJ1-2; lacking DNA, the TRBD1 call made by TCRdb goes unchecked. There are 13 residues in the CDR3. CDR3 in amino acids: CASTGGGNYGYTF.

This chain joins TRBV5-1 and TRBJ2-2; TCRdb designates TRBD1, a call that cannot be tested without DNA. This CDR3 is 15 amino acids long. Germline assignment: CDR1 SGHRS and CDR2 YFSETQ. Here the CDR3 reads CASSWEGADTGELFF. Full variable domain (remainder filled in from reference TRBV5-1 and TRBJ2-2): KAGVTQTPRYLIKTRGQQVTLSCSPISGHRSVSWYQQTPGQGLQFLFEYFSETQRNKGNFPGRFSGRQFSNSRSEMNVSTLELGDSALYLCASSWEGADTGELFFGEGSRLTVL.

The chain recombines TRBV7-2 with TRBJ2-3; TCRdb names TRBD1, which stays unverified in the absence of DNA. The CDR3 is 15 residues long. Germline lookup yields CDR1 SGHTA and CDR2 FQGNSA. The CDR3 region is CASSFNQGWTDTQYF.

The rearrangement joins TRBV20-1 to TRBJ2-1; the TRBD2 assignment by TCRdb is unverifiable without DNA. The CDR3 contains 13 residues. Germline-derived CDR1 and CDR2 are DFQATT and SNEGSKA (reference sequence). CDR3 protein: CSARTELVDEQFF.

The chain uses TRBV4-1 and TRBJ1-3; the D gene TCRdb calls, TRBD1, cannot be checked with no DNA. The V gene's germline CDR1 is MGHRA and CDR2 YSYEKL. The CDR3 has 15 residues. CDR3 loop: CASSQDRGSGNTIYF.

The V call is TRBV9, the J call TRBJ2-5; TCRdb picks TRBD2, but there is no DNA to check that call. Germline V lookup: CDR1 SGDLS, CDR2 YYNGEE. The CDR3 has 14 amino acids. The CDR3 region is CASNNAGGAETQYF.

This chain links TRBV20-1 with TRBJ2-5; TCRdb designates TRBD1, a call that cannot be tested without DNA. The CDR3 covers 13 residues. CDR1 and CDR2 from the germline V gene are DFQATT and SNEGSKA (reference sequence). The CDR3 is CSAARDNQETQYF.

The gene calls are TRBV20-1 and TRBJ2-1; the D gene TCRdb calls, TRBD2, cannot be checked with no DNA. Germline lookup yields CDR1 DFQATT and CDR2 SNEGSKA (reference sequence). The CDR3 consists of 14 residues. CDR3 residues: CSARKTSGELEQFF.

The rearrangement uses TRBV5-1 and TRBJ2-1; there is no DNA to check the TCRdb D call of TRBD2. Germline values: CDR1 SGHRS, CDR2 YFSETQ. This CDR3 spans 15 amino acids. CDR3 in amino acids: CASSSSGGSYNEQFF.

V usage is TRBV29-1 and J usage is TRBJ2-1. Germline V gene lookup returns CDR1 SQVTM and CDR2 ANQGSEA. The CDR3 has 13 amino acids. The chain's CDR3 is CSVEYAPINEQFF.

This chain joins TRBV7-2 and TRBJ2-3; with no DNA, the TCRdb D assignment of TRBD1 cannot be verified. Germline V gene lookup returns CDR1 SGHTA and CDR2 FQGNSA. This CDR3 spans 14 amino acids. The CDR3 is CASSIDSPTDTQYF.

V gene TRBV7-9 combines with J gene TRBJ2-3. Looked up from germline, CDR1 is SEHNR and CDR2 is FQNEAQ (reference sequence). The CDR3 sequence is 16 residues long. CDR3 sequence reads: CASSLAVYTDTDTQYF.

V gene TRBV12-3 or TRBV12-4 combines with J gene TRBJ2-6; TCRdb reports TRBD1, a call that lacks DNA to check it against. The CDR3 is 17 residues long. This CDR3 reads CASSLGPVASGANVLTF.

This rearrangement joins TRBV27 to TRBJ1-1. This CDR3 spans 12 amino acids. Germline V gene lookup returns CDR1 MNHEY and CDR2 SMNVEV (reference sequence). The CDR3 is CATGEVNTEAFF.

V gene TRBV4-2 combines with J gene TRBJ2-1. The CDR3 has 13 amino acids. Germline V gene data show CDR1 as LGHNA and CDR2 as YNFKEQ. The CDR3 reads CASSQAVSNEQFF.

V and J are TRBV5-6 and TRBJ1-6; TCRdb gives TRBD1 as the D gene, but with no DNA this cannot be confirmed. CDR1 and CDR2 from the germline V gene are SGHDT and YYEEEE. The CDR3 totals 15 residues. CDR3 residues: CASSQWTGGNSPLHF.

The V call is TRBV5-1, the J call TRBJ1-4; lacking DNA, the TRBD1 call made by TCRdb goes unchecked. This CDR3 spans 14 amino acids. The germline gives CDR1 SGHRS, CDR2 YFSETQ. CDR3 region: CASSSAGGNEKLFF.

The rearrangement uses TRBV7-2 and TRBJ1-6. CDR3 length: 15 amino acids. The germline gives CDR1 SGHTA, CDR2 FQGNSA. CDR3 in amino acids: CASRSGTVPSSPLHF.